These T cell receptor beta chains were read from a single sample in a study of Graves' ophthalmopathy and Graves' hyperthyroidism. MiXCR was run by TCRdb on the multiplex PCR reads, yielding one entry per CDR3 protein. The repertoire holds approximately 640,000 distinct CDR3 sequences, with just over 40% as singletons. The sample taken for sequencing was peripheral blood. Every receptor here comes from an adult man with Graves' ophthalmopathy. The CDR3 runs from the conserved cysteine through the conserved F or W. A D gene is named only where the DNA matches it firmly. Rows give clone size only sometimes, using once, few, many, or a class for an expanded clone.

V gene	J gene	clone size	D gene	CDR3 protein	CDR3 DNA
TRBV7-8	TRBJ2-7	few	TRBD2	CASSFFPSGGYEQYF	TGTGCCAGCAGCTTTTTTCCTAGCGGGGGATACGAGCAGTACTTC
TRBV4-1	TRBJ2-5	many	TRBD1	CASRPGQEETQYF	TGCGCCAGCAGACCAGGACAGGAAGAGACCCAGTACTTC
TRBV3-1	TRBJ2-7	few	TRBD1	CASSPTGTGELGEQYF	TGTGCCAGCAGTCCGACCGGGACAGGGGAGCTCGGCGAGCAGTACTTC
TRBV25-1	TRBJ2-5	-	TRBD2	CASTTSGNQETQYF	TGTGCCAGCACGACTAGCGGGAACCAAGAGACCCAGTACTTC
TRBV7-2	TRBJ1-1	many	-	CASSPRHRSEAFF	TGTGCCAGCAGCCCTCGACACAGGAGTGAAGCTTTCTTT
TRBV29-1	TRBJ1-2	-	TRBD1	CSVLTGDFYGYTF	TGCAGCGTTTTGACAGGGGACTTCTATGGCTACACCTTC
TRBV12-3/TRBV12-4	TRBJ2-5	-	-	CASSLGPGLEETQYF	TGTGCCAGCAGTTTAGGTCCGGGTCTCGAAGAGACCCAGTACTTC
TRBV20-1	TRBJ2-5	-	TRBD2	CSAPSGRETQYF	TGCAGTGCCCCAAGCGGGAGGGAGACCCAGTACTTC
TRBV12-3/TRBV12-4	TRBJ2-7	many	TRBD2	CASRLTSVGEQYF	TGTGCCAGCAGGCTCACTAGCGTTGGCGAGCAGTACTTC
TRBV9	TRBJ1-3	-	-	CASSPTARSGNTIYF	TGTGCCAGCAGCCCAACGGCCCGATCTGGAAACACCATATATTTT
TRBV2	TRBJ1-2	many	-	CASVPGGSYGYTF	TGTGCCAGCGTCCCGGGGGGCAGCTATGGCTACACCTTC
TRBV3-1	TRBJ1-2	-	-	CASSQGLIPFGYTF	TGTGCCAGCAGCCAAGGGCTGATCCCCTTTGGCTACACCTTC
TRBV12-3/TRBV12-4	TRBJ2-2	many	-	CASSYLGGTGELFF	TGTGCCAGCAGTTACCTAGGTGGCACCGGGGAGCTGTTTTTT
TRBV29-1	TRBJ1-1	many	-	CSVEVSEGTEAFF	TGCAGCGTTGAAGTTAGTGAGGGTACTGAAGCTTTCTTT
TRBV9	TRBJ1-6	many	-	CASSADRIGNSPLHF	TGTGCCAGCTCAGCAGACAGGATCGGGAATTCACCCCTCCACTTT
TRBV25-1	TRBJ2-3	many	-	CASSVHGGTDTQYF	TGTGCCAGCAGTGTTCATGGAGGCACAGATACGCAGTATTTT
TRBV24-1	TRBJ2-5	many	-	CATSDRETQYF	TGTGCCACCAGTGATAGGGAGACCCAGTACTTC
TRBV4-3	TRBJ1-2	-	TRBD1	CASSQDRGPFGYGYTF	TGCGCCAGCAGCCAAGACAGGGGGCCGTTCGGCTATGGCTACACCTTC
TRBV25-1	TRBJ2-1	-	TRBD2	CASSAPTSGRGEQFF	TGTGCCAGCAGCGCGCCCACTAGCGGGAGGGGTGAGCAGTTCTTC
TRBV7-2	TRBJ2-5	-	TRBD2	CASSTGGRGGLETQYF	TGTGCCAGCAGCACCGGGGGGCGGGGGGGCCTTGAGACCCAGTACTTC
TRBV20-1	TRBJ1-5	many	TRBD1	CSASLNRGRGNQPQHF	TGCAGTGCTAGCCTAAACAGGGGCCGTGGCAATCAGCCCCAGCATTTT
TRBV15	TRBJ2-7	many	-	CATGTSSSYEQYF	TGTGCCACCGGGACGAGTAGCTCCTACGAGCAGTACTTC
TRBV10-3	TRBJ2-2	many	-	CAMLRTEGAGELFF	TGTGCCATGCTGCGGACAGAAGGGGCCGGGGAGCTGTTTTTT
TRBV29-1	TRBJ2-6	-	-	CSSYAGANVLTF	TGCAGCAGTTACGCCGGGGCCAACGTCCTGACTTTC
TRBV7-8	TRBJ2-5	many	-	CASSLALLEEETQYF	TGTGCCAGCAGCTTAGCCTTACTAGAAGAAGAGACCCAGTACTTC
TRBV10-2	TRBJ2-7	many	TRBD2	CASIGLAGGRSYEQYF	TGCGCCAGCATCGGACTAGCGGGGGGTCGATCCTACGAGCAGTACTTC
TRBV7-9	TRBJ2-2	-	TRBD2	CASSPKGLFSGTSGLTGELFF	TGTGCCAGCAGCCCGAAGGGACTTTTCTCCGGGACTAGCGGCCTCACCGGGGAGCTGTTTTTT
TRBV29-1	TRBJ1-1	many	-	CSVEGPLYPEAFF	TGCAGCGTTGAGGGCCCTTTATACCCTGAAGCTTTCTTT
TRBV5-8	TRBJ2-5	many	TRBD2	CASSTTGGGEETQYF	TGTGCCAGCAGCACGACGGGAGGGGGGGAAGAGACCCAGTACTTC
TRBV4-2	TRBJ2-7	few	-	CASSQGSGAFSYEQYF	TGTGCCAGCAGCCAAGGGTCGGGAGCTTTCTCCTACGAGCAGTACTTC
TRBV7-9	TRBJ1-3	many	-	CASNSPTEPGNTIYF	TGTGCCAGCAACTCCCCGACAGAACCAGGAAACACCATATATTTT
TRBV29-1	TRBJ1-2	-	-	CSVEHGVLAEAF	TGCAGCGTTGAACACGGGGTTTTGGCTGAAGCTTTC
TRBV10-3	TRBJ1-5	few	TRBD1	CASSTGAGNQPQHF	TGTGCCAGCAGTACAGGGGCAGGCAATCAGCCCCAGCATTTT
TRBV9	TRBJ1-4	-	TRBD1	CASSQGKSQGAYNEKLFF	TGTGCCAGCAGCCAGGGCAAATCACAGGGGGCGTATAATGAAAAACTGTTTTTT
TRBV12-3/TRBV12-4	TRBJ2-7	few	-	CAGSYPGRGYEQYF	TGTGCCGGCAGTTACCCAGGAAGGGGCTACGAGCAGTACTTC
TRBV4-2	TRBJ2-2	-	-	CASSQVTGVNTGELFF	TGTGCCAGCAGCCAAGTTACGGGGGTTAACACCGGGGAGCTGTTTTTT
TRBV30	TRBJ1-6	-	-	CAWSTGTLIGSPLHF	TGTGCCTGGAGTACCGGGACGCTCATTGGGTCACCCCTCCACTTT
TRBV20-1	TRBJ1-1	few	-	CSAGGGLNTEAFF	TGCAGTGCTGGTGGGGGGTTGAACACTGAAGCTTTCTTT
TRBV10-3	TRBJ2-7	many	-	CAIGGPTYEQYF	TGTGCCATCGGGGGGCCCACCTACGAGCAGTACTTC
TRBV11-3	TRBJ1-6	many	-	CASSLPYSPLHF	TGTGCCAGCAGCCTCCCTTATTCACCCCTCCACTTT
TRBV20-1	TRBJ2-7	many	-	CSARGTGTYEQYF	TGCAGTGCTAGAGGAACAGGGACCTACGAGCAGTACTTC
TRBV7-8	TRBJ2-5	many	-	CASSLGRLRRQETQYF	TGTGCCAGCAGCTTGGGCCGACTCAGACGTCAAGAGACCCAGTACTTC
TRBV12-3/TRBV12-4	TRBJ1-2	many	-	CASTLGDGYTF	TGTGCCAGCACCCTTGGGGATGGCTACACCTTC
TRBV10-3	TRBJ1-4	once	TRBD1	CAIGGQGEKLFF	TGTGCCATCGGGGGACAGGGTGAAAAACTGTTTTTT
TRBV29-1	TRBJ1-2	many	-	CSVEADSANNYGYTF	TGCAGCGTTGAAGCTGACAGTGCTAATAACTATGGCTACACCTTC
TRBV19	TRBJ1-6	few	-	CASSMGPGQSSYNSPLHF	TGTGCCAGTAGTATGGGCCCGGGACAAAGCTCCTATAATTCACCCCTCCACTTT
TRBV11-1	TRBJ2-5	many	-	CASSSWDRNQETQYF	TGTGCCAGCAGCTCTTGGGACCGAAACCAAGAGACCCAGTACTTC